The rows below give T cell receptor beta chains drawn from one sample of a study of blood T cell repertoires in COVID-19. Repertoires were generated with immunoSEQ multiplex PCR, while TCRdb's copy carries only in-frame clones and drops some. The sample carries under 250,000 clones, 84% recorded once. The material sequenced was peripheral blood. These receptors were taken from a woman aged 45 to 65 with active or convalescent COVID-19. Each CDR3 is given with its conserved first and last residue. D genes are given only for firm matches. Clone size appears in some rows only: once, few, many, or a class for an expanded clone.

clone_size d_call j_call v_call cdr3_aa cdr3_nt
NA NA TRBJ1-1 TRBV28 CASSYQVLYFSNTEAFF TGTGCCAGCAGCTACCAGGTTCTTTATTTCTCGAACACTGAAGCTTTCTTT
NA NA TRBJ1-5 TRBV18 CASSLGENQPQHF TGTGCCAGCTCACTAGGGGAAAATCAGCCCCAGCATTTT
NA TRBD2 TRBJ2-1 TRBV7-9 CASSRGTSGRGNEQFF TGTGCCAGCAGCAGGGGGACTAGCGGGAGAGGGAATGAGCAGTTCTTC
NA NA TRBJ2-7 TRBV2 CASRGLGYEQYF TGTGCCAGCAGGGGACTGGGCTACGAGCAGTACTTC
once NA TRBJ1-1 TRBV15 CATSRESGSHEAFF TGTGCCACCAGCAGAGAGTCCGGGAGCCATGAAGCTTTCTTT
NA NA TRBJ1-2 TRBV11-2 CASSHGPDSNYGYTF TGTGCCAGCAGCCACGGACCTGACAGTAACTATGGCTACACCTTC
NA NA TRBJ1-2 TRBV12-3/TRBV12-4 CASGTVANYGYTF TGTGCCAGCGGAACAGTAGCTAACTATGGCTACACCTTC
NA NA TRBJ1-1 TRBV28 CATGGRLNTEAFF TGTGCCACCGGGGGGCGCTTGAACACTGAAGCTTTCTTT
NA NA TRBJ1-2 TRBV6-5 CATSQANYGYTF TGTGCCACCTCACAGGCTAACTATGGCTACACCTTC
NA NA TRBJ1-5 TRBV7-3 CASSSQRQPQHF TGTGCCAGCAGCTCACAGAGACAGCCCCAGCATTTT
few NA TRBJ2-2 TRBV2 CASTPTGATGELFF TGTGCCAGCACCCCCACCGGTGCGACCGGGGAGCTGTTTTTT
NA NA TRBJ2-7 TRBV5-5 CASSVQLYEQYF TGTGCCAGCAGCGTACAGCTTTACGAGCAGTACTTC
NA TRBD1 TRBJ1-6 TRBV7-2 CASSLLGTGNLHF TGTGCCAGCAGCTTATTAGGGACAGGGAACCTCCACTTT
NA NA TRBJ1-6 TRBV6-6 CATAGHPYNSPLHF TGTGCCACCGCAGGACATCCTTATAATTCACCCCTCCACTTT
NA TRBD2 TRBJ2-1 TRBV7-9 CASSLASGSLFINEQFF TGTGCCAGCAGCCTAGCTAGCGGGAGTTTGTTTATAAATGAGCAGTTCTTC
NA NA TRBJ1-5 TRBV7-2 CASSLPFVWPQHF TGTGCCAGCAGCTTACCTTTCGTGTGGCCCCAGCATTTT
NA NA TRBJ1-2 TRBV7-6 CASSLETWGDLNYGYTF TGTGCCAGCAGCTTAGAGACTTGGGGGGACCTAAACTATGGCTACACCTTC
NA NA TRBJ2-5 TRBV11-2 CASSLLKQRTQETQYF TGTGCCAGCAGCCTCCTGAAGCAGCGTACCCAAGAGACCCAGTACTTC
NA NA TRBJ1-4 TRBV3-1/TRBV3-2 CASSQAAATEKLFF TGTGCCAGCAGCCAGGCGGCGGCGACTGAAAAACTGTTTTTT
NA NA TRBJ1-2 TRBV3-1/TRBV3-2 CASSDGGGARGYTF TGTGCCAGCAGCGACGGAGGCGGCGCGAGAGGCTACACCTTC
NA TRBD2 TRBJ2-1 TRBV7-9 CASSLVRGSYNEQFF TGTGCCAGCAGCTTAGTTCGCGGGAGCTACAATGAGCAGTTCTTC
NA TRBD2 TRBJ2-1 TRBV5-1 CASSLAGLAGATYNEQFF TGCGCCAGCAGCTTGGCTGGACTAGCGGGGGCCACCTACAATGAGCAGTTCTTC
NA TRBD1 TRBJ2-7 TRBV4-2 CASTRGQGGLQYF TGTGCCAGCACCCGGGGACAGGGAGGTCTGCAGTACTTC
once NA TRBJ1-1 TRBV2 CASSKGGVGTEAFF TGTGCCAGCAGCAAAGGGGGGGTCGGCACTGAAGCTTTCTTT
few NA TRBJ2-5 TRBV19 CASTPRGAGGFQETQYF TGTGCCAGTACCCCTCGGGGGGCAGGGGGCTTTCAAGAGACCCAGTACTTC
NA NA TRBJ1-2 TRBV5-1 CASSFGTKGTWDTF TGCGCCAGCAGCTTCGGGACAAAGGGAACTTGGGACACCTTC
NA TRBD2 TRBJ2-1 TRBV5-4 CASSGGTTYSASSYNEQFF TGTGCCAGCTCCGGGGGGACCACGTACTCTGCTAGTTCCTACAATGAGCAGTTCTTC
NA NA TRBJ1-2 TRBV6-5 CASRGDYGYTF TGTGCCAGCAGGGGAGACTATGGCTACACCTTC
once TRBD2 TRBJ2-7 TRBV11-2 CASSLEGLAGAYEQYF TGTGCCAGCAGCTTAGAAGGACTAGCGGGAGCCTACGAGCAGTACTTC
few NA TRBJ1-2 TRBV4-1 CASSQGSMGLGYGYTF TGCGCCAGCAGCCAAGGGAGCATGGGGCTCGGCTATGGCTACACCTTC
NA TRBD1 TRBJ2-5 TRBV2 CASSPGGQGSETQYF TGTGCCAGCAGCCCGGGGGGACAGGGATCAGAGACCCAGTACTTC
NA TRBD1 TRBJ1-3 TRBV3-1/TRBV3-2 CASSKTGASSGNTIYF TGTGCCAGCAGCAAAACAGGGGCCTCCTCTGGAAACACCATATATTTT
NA TRBD1 TRBJ1-2 TRBV9 CASSTRTGEGYTF TGTGCCAGCAGCACGCGGACAGGGGAAGGCTACACCTTC
NA TRBD1 TRBJ2-5 TRBV7-2 CASSLVTGAYQETQYF TGTGCCAGCAGCTTAGTGACAGGGGCTTACCAAGAGACCCAGTACTTC
NA TRBD1 TRBJ1-2 TRBV10-2 CASLQTGNYGYTF TGCGCCAGCCTCCAGACAGGGAACTATGGCTACACCTTC
few NA TRBJ2-5 TRBV28 CASSNRDKQETQYF TGTGCCAGCAGTAACCGGGACAAACAAGAGACCCAGTACTTC
NA NA TRBJ2-2 TRBV27 CASSLVGHNTGELFF TGTGCCAGCAGTTTAGTTGGACACAACACCGGGGAGCTGTTTTTT
NA TRBD1 TRBJ2-7 TRBV5-1 CASSQGQGLLGEQYF TGCGCCAGCAGCCAAGGACAGGGCCTCCTGGGGGAGCAGTACTTC
NA TRBD2 TRBJ2-1 TRBV5-4 CASSLRTSLANEQFF TGTGCCAGCAGCTTACGGACTAGTTTGGCGAATGAGCAGTTCTTC